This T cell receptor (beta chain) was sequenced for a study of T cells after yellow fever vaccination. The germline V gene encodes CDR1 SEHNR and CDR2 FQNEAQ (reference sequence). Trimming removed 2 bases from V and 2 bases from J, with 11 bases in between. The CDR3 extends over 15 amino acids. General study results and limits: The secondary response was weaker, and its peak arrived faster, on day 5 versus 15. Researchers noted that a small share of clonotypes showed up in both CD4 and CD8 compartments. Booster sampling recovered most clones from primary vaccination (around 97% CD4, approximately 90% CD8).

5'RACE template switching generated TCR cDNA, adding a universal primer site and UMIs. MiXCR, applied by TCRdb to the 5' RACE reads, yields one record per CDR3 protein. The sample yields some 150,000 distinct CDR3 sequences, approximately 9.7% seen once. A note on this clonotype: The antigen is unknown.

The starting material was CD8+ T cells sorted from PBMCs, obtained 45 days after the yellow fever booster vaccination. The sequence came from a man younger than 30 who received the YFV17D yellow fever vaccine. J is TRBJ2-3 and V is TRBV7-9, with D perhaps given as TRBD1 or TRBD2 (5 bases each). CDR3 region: CASSLWGSDTDTQYF. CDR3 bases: TGTGCCAGCAGCTTATGGGGGAGCGACACAGATACGCAGTATTTT.